Following are 25 T cell receptor beta chains from one sample sequenced in a study of cytomegalovirus exposure and HLA in healthy donors. Profiled with immunoSEQ multiplex PCR; TCRdb holds only in-frame clones, not every one. The sample has 80,000 to 90,000 clones; around 96% are singletons. Sequencing was done on a sample of PBMCs. Receptors originate from a man between 18 and 35 years old in good health and CMV-seronegative.

Here the CDR3 DNA reads TGTGCCAGCATTTTCACACCGGCCAGCGCTGAAGCTTTCTTT. This translates into CASIFTPASAEAFF. The J gene is TRBJ1-1, the V gene TRBV6-1; D call uncertain. Germline CDR1 is MNHNS and CDR2 is SASEGT. The ends were cut back, 7 bases at V and 6 bases at J, with 18 bases in the middle. This CDR3 contains 14 residues.

The chain joins TRBV13 to TRBJ2-7; 12 bases are a match to TRBD2. V lost 2 bases, J lost 3 bases, and 5 bases stayed unmatched. CDR1 PRHDT and CDR2 FYEKMQ come from the germline V gene (reference sequence). CDR3 length: 16 residues. The CDR3 DNA reads TGTGCCAGCAGCTTATATAGGACTAGCGGGATCTACGAGCAGTACGTC. Encoded protein: CASSLYRTSGIYEQYV.

CDR3 DNA: TGTGCCAGCAGCACTGATTTAGGAAACACCATATATTTT. It is translated as CASSTDLGNTIYF. V is TRBV11-2 and J is TRBJ1-3; no reliable D call. Trimming shortened V by 5 bases and J by 4 bases, and 9 bases separated the two germline ends. The CDR3 contains 13 residues. Germline assignment: CDR1 SGHAT and CDR2 FQNNGV.

This chain joins TRBV2 and TRBJ2-6, with D possibly TRBD2 on 5 matching bases. The CDR3 is 14 residues long. V dropped 6 bases and J dropped 2 bases, with 8 bases sitting between them. Germline V gene sequence: CDR1 SNHLY, CDR2 FYNNEI. CDR3 DNA: TGTGCCAGCAGAGGAGGCGCTGGGGCCAACGTCCTGACTTTC. Amino acids: CASRGGAGANVLTF.

CDR3 sequence (DNA): TGTGCCAGCAGTTCCGGGATGACCTTTGGAAACACCATATATTTT. It is translated as CASSSGMTFGNTIYF. The rearrangement joins TRBV5-6 to TRBJ1-3; D is ambiguous. V was shortened by 5 bases and J by 3 bases, with 15 bases between the two germline ends. Germline CDR1 and CDR2: SGHDT and YYEEEE. This CDR3 comprises 15 residues. The whole variable domain, remainder taken from reference TRBV5-6 and TRBJ1-3, is DAGVTQSPTHLIKTRGQQVTLRCSPKSGHDTVSWYQQALGQGPQFIFQYYEEEERQRGNFPDRFSGHQFPNYSSELNVNALLLGDSALYLCASSSGMTFGNTIYFGEGSWLTVV.

The chain combines TRBV6-5 with TRBJ2-7; 10 bases match TRBD2. CDR3 length equals 15 residues. Germline CDR1 reads MNHEY; CDR2 reads SVGAGI. V lost 5 bases and J lost 2; bases outside the gene matches: 6. The CDR3 coding sequence is TGTGCCAGCAGTGCGACACTAGCGGGACCCTACGAGCAGTACGTC. It yields the protein CASSATLAGPYEQYV.

The rearrangement uses TRBV28 and TRBJ2-2; TRBD1 aligns across 11 bases. V was clipped by 6 bases and J by 7 bases; unmatched bases: 10. There are 16 residues in the CDR3. CDR1 MDHEN and CDR2 SYDVKM come from the germline V gene. CDR3 coding DNA: TGTGCCAGCAGGTCTCCGGGACAGGGGGTTAGCGGGGAGCTGTTTTTT. Residues: CASRSPGQGVSGELFF.

The gene calls are TRBV7-9 and TRBJ2-2; D gene unclear. Looked up from germline, CDR1 is SEHNR and CDR2 is FQNEAQ (reference sequence). There are 15 residues in the CDR3. The V end was cut by 2 bases, the J end by 4 bases, with 11 bases between. The CDR3 bases are TGTGCCAGCAGCTTAAGCCCCTCCGGCACCGGGGAGCTGTTTTTT. It is translated as CASSLSPSGTGELFF.

V usage is TRBV7-2 and J usage is TRBJ1-5; 8 bases fit TRBD1. Germline CDR1 and CDR2: SGHTA and FQGNSA. V lost 1 base and J lost 7; bases outside the gene matches: 6. The CDR3 totals 15 residues. In DNA, the CDR3 is TGTGCCAGCAGCTTAGTTTGGTCAGGGGGCCAGCCCCAGCATTTT. Its translation is CASSLVWSGGQPQHF.

The chain employs TRBV15 and TRBJ2-7; 8 bases line up with TRBD1. After removal of 6 bases from V and 6 bases from J, the junction contained 13 bases not matched to a gene. Germline V gene data show CDR1 as LNHNV and CDR2 as YYDKDF (reference sequence). CDR3 length: 15 amino acids. The CDR3 is CATSRSATGVGEQYF. DNA for the CDR3: TGTGCCACCAGTAGAAGCGCGACAGGGGTGGGCGAGCAGTACTTC. Based on the CDR3 plus reference TRBV15 and TRBJ2-7, the full variable domain is DAMVIQNPRYQVTQFGKPVTLSCSQTLNHNVMYWYQQKSSQAPKLLFHYYDKDFNNEADTPDNFQSRRPNTSFCFLDIRSPGLGDTAMYLCATSRSATGVGEQYFGPGTRLTVT.

V usage is TRBV5-1 and J usage is TRBJ1-2; 7 nucleotides line up with TRBD1. V was clipped by 1 base and J by 5 bases; unmatched bases: 8. Looked up from germline, CDR1 is SGHRS and CDR2 is YFSETQ. There are 15 residues in the CDR3. The CDR3 protein is CASSLYGTVKYGYTF. The CDR3 region has the DNA TGCGCCAGCAGCTTGTACGGGACAGTCAAGTATGGCTACACCTTC.

J is TRBJ2-3 and V is TRBV5-1, with D perhaps TRBD2 (5 bases). V was trimmed by 4 bases and J by 4 bases, leaving 19 bases between them. Germline V lookup: CDR1 SGHRS, CDR2 YFSETQ. The CDR3 covers 16 residues. The CDR3 protein is CASSAGVPGTADTQYF. CDR3 nucleotides: TGCGCCAGCAGCGCGGGCGTACCAGGCACTGCAGATACGCAGTATTTT.

V gene TRBV27 combines with J gene TRBJ2-7, with 11 bases matching TRBD2. CDR1 is MNHEY and CDR2 is SMNVEV in the germline V gene (reference sequence). V was pared by 6 bases and J by 6 bases, with 13 bases of the junction left unmatched. This CDR3 spans 16 amino acids. CDR3 in DNA: TGTGCCAGCAGCTCAAGGGGAGGTAGCGGGAGGGGCGAGCAGTACTTC. This encodes CASSSRGGSGRGEQYF.

The rearrangement links TRBV7-2 to TRBJ2-2; perhaps TRBD1 as D (5 bases). Trimming pared 8 bases from V and 6 bases from J, leaving 13 bases between. CDR3 size: 13 residues. Germline V gives CDR1 SGHTA, CDR2 FQGNSA. The CDR3 region is CASSLQAAGELFF. The DNA of the CDR3 is TGTGCCAGCTCACTACAGGCGGCCGGGGAGCTGTTTTTT.

CDR3 protein: CATRGWDTEAFF. DNA of the CDR3: TGTGCCACACGGGGGTGGGACACTGAAGCTTTCTTT. This chain links TRBV7-9 with TRBJ1-1, with D maybe TRBD1 (5 bases). Germline CDR1 reads SEHNR; CDR2 reads FQNEAQ (reference sequence). V lost 10 bases, J lost 3 bases, and 12 bases lay in between. This CDR3 is 12 amino acids long.

This sequence joins TRBV5-4 and TRBJ2-5, with D perhaps matching TRBD1 (6 bases). Germline CDR1 reads SGHNT; CDR2 reads YYREEE (reference sequence). V lost 4 bases and J 1 base, leaving 8 bases between the germline ends. CDR3 length equals 13 residues. CDR3 DNA sequence: TGTGCCAGCAGCACAGGGAGCCAAGAGACCCAGTACTTC. The encoded protein is CASSTGSQETQYF.

The chain carries TRBV10-1 and TRBJ2-7; the match to TRBD2 covers 8 bases. CDR3 length equals 14 residues. Germline V gene lookup returns CDR1 WNHNN and CDR2 SYGVQD (reference sequence). The trim removed 6 bases at V and 5 bases at J, leaving 9 bases unmatched. The CDR3 loop reads CASSAGGLKNEQYV. The CDR3 DNA reads TGCGCCAGCAGCGCGGGAGGCTTAAAGAACGAGCAGTACGTC.

This chain joins TRBV30 and TRBJ1-4; TRBD1 might be the D (5 bases). CDR1 is GTSNPN, CDR2 SVGIG, per germline (reference sequence). V shed 1 base and J shed 8 bases, with 17 bases lying between them. CDR3 size: 15 residues. DNA of the CDR3: TGTGCCTGGAGTGCCCCGACAGCCGCGTACGAAAAACTGTTTTTT. As protein: CAWSAPTAAYEKLFF. Full variable domain (rest looked up from reference TRBV30 and TRBJ1-4): SQTIHQWPATLVQPVGSPLSLECTVEGTSNPNLYWYRQAAGRGLQLLFYSVGIGQISSEVPQNLSASRPQDRQFILSSKKLLLSDSGFYLCAWSAPTAAYEKLFFGSGTQLSVL.

This clone was observed a single time. V is TRBV19 and J is TRBJ2-1; 12 nucleotides agree with TRBD2. In germline, CDR1 is LNHDA, CDR2 SQIVND (reference sequence). The CDR3 contains 14 residues. V shed 4 bases, J shed 9 bases, and the junction held 4 bases outside the gene matches. CDR3 in DNA: TGTGCCAGTAGTACCGGACTAGCGGGAAGTGAGCAGTTCTTC. Encoded protein: CASSTGLAGSEQFF.

The chain is built from TRBV4-1 and TRBJ2-2; 7 bases map to TRBD2. Germline CDR1 and CDR2: MGHRA and YSYEKL. This CDR3 contains 15 residues. J gave up 0 bases and V 3 bases, and 1 base lay outside the gene matches. The chain's CDR3 is CASSQAGANTGELFF. For the CDR3, the DNA is TGCGCCAGCAGCCAGGCGGGGGCGAACACCGGGGAGCTGTTTTTT.

This chain uses TRBV10-3 with TRBJ2-1, with D tentatively TRBD2 (5 bases). The germline V gene encodes CDR1 ENHRY and CDR2 SYGVKD. This CDR3 has 12 residues. V lost 0 bases and J lost 14, with 11 bases in between. The CDR3 sequence is CAISESRGWEFF. The CDR3 bases are TGTGCCATCAGTGAGTCCCGGGGATGGGAGTTCTTC.

V gene TRBV6-5 combines with J gene TRBJ2-1; D is unclear. Germline values: CDR1 MNHEY, CDR2 SVGAGI. The CDR3 runs 14 residues. V lost 2 bases, J lost 6 bases, and 11 bases lay in between. The CDR3 nucleotides are TGTGCCAGCAGTTACGCCCTAGATTTCAATGAGCAGTTCTTC. As protein: CASSYALDFNEQFF.

The gene calls are TRBV25-1 and TRBJ2-7, with TRBD2 identical over 7 bases. The J segment lost 2 bases and the V segment lost 3 bases, leaving 10 bases of the junction unmatched. The CDR3 runs to 16 residues. Germline V gives CDR1 MGHDK, CDR2 SYGVNS. The chain's CDR3 is CASSDSERGNPYEQYF. The CDR3 bases are TGTGCCAGCAGTGACTCCGAGCGGGGCAATCCCTACGAGCAGTACTTC.

The chain carries TRBV6-5 and TRBJ2-7; TRBD1 is a possible D gene (6 bases). Germline V gives CDR1 MNHEY, CDR2 SVGAGI. Deletions cut 11 bases from V and 2 bases from J, with 13 bases between. The CDR3 spans 12 residues. The CDR3 DNA follows: TGTGCCTCTCAATCAGGGGCCTACGAGCAGTACTTC. Translating it yields CASQSGAYEQYF.

The gene calls are TRBV7-9 and TRBJ2-5, with TRBD1 as a possible D gene (6 bases). There are 15 residues in the CDR3. Deletions cut 1 base from V and 4 bases from J, with 13 bases between. The germline V gene has CDR1 SEHNR and CDR2 FQNEAQ (reference sequence). CDR3 in DNA: TGTGCCAGCAGCTTAGGAGGGGGAAATAGAGAGACCCAGTACTTC. Translation: CASSLGGGNRETQYF.